Reported below is one T cell receptor (beta chain). Its antigen is undetermined. Repertoires were generated with immunoSEQ multiplex PCR, while TCRdb's copy carries only in-frame clones and drops some. Of about 26,000 clones listed, approximately 85% are singletons. The sample comes from a study of lymphopenia after photon versus proton radiotherapy. The length of the CDR3 is 15 residues. The V gene end was trimmed by 7 bases and the J gene end by 6 bases; junction bases not matched to a gene: 12. Germline CDR1 is MNHNS and CDR2 is SASEGT. Notes on the study in general: After lymphocyte nadir, photon-treated repertoires showed oligoclonal expansion, especially CD8+ Temra. Authors raise, but do not show, better survival with proton therapy. Photon-treated patients lost naive T cells and TCR diversity; proton-treated stayed stable. In patients who died, overall survival fell as post-nadir TCR diversity dropped more.

Sequenced material: peripheral blood, taken from a patient treated with photon-based radiotherapy. This TCR was sampled from a young man with gastric cancer. V usage is TRBV6-1 and J usage is TRBJ1-5; 7 bases line up with TRBD1. CDR3 amino acids: CASKWGQDRSQPQHF. For the CDR3, the DNA is TGTGCCAGCAAATGGGGCCAGGACAGGAGTCAGCCCCAGCATTTT.